The TCR beta chain under discussion was sequenced for a study of T cells in localized non-small cell lung cancer. Assay: immunoSEQ multiplex PCR; the TCRdb copy retains only in-frame clones and omits some. The sample has around 83,000 clones, around three quarters seen once; the top ten hold over 15%. The receptor's source is a man aged 40-75 years with stage II squamous cell lung carcinoma. Sequences were derived from PBMCs, sampled before any cancer treatment.

The CDR3 region has the DNA TGTGCCATCAGTGACCCGGGACAGGGGGATACGCAGTATTTT. Protein sequence: CAISDPGQGDTQYF. The chain combines TRBV10-3 with TRBJ2-3; 10 positions agree with TRBD1. Trimming removed 3 bases from V and 6 bases from J; junction bases left unmatched: 3. The CDR3 has 14 residues. Germline CDR1 reads ENHRY; CDR2 reads SYGVKD.